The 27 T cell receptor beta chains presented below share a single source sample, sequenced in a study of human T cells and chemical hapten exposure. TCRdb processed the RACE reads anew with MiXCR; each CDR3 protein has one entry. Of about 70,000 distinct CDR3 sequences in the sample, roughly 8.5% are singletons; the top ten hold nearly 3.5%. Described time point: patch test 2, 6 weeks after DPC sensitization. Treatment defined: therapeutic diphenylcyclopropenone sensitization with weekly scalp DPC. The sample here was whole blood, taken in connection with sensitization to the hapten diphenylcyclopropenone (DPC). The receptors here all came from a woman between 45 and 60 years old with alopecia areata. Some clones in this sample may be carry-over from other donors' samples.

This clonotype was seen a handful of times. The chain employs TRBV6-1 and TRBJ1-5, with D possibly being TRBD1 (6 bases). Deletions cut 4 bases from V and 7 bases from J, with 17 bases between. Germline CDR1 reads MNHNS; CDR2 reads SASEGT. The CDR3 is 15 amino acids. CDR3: CASSVWQGRGQPQHF. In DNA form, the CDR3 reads TGTGCCAGCAGTGTGTGGCAGGGGAGGGGGCAGCCCCAGCATTTT.

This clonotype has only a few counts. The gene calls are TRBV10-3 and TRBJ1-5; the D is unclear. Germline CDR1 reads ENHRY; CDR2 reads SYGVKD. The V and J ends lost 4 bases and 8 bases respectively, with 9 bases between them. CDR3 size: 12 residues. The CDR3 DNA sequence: TGTGCCATCAGTGTCCCGGGAGAGCCCCAGCATTTT. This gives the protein CAISVPGEPQHF.

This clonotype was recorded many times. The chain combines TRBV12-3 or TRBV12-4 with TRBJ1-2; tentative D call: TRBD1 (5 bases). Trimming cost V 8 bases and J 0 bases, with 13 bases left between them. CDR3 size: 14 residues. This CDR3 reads CASRAGASNYGYTF. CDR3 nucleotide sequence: TGTGCCAGCCGCGCCGGGGCCTCTAACTATGGCTACACCTTC.

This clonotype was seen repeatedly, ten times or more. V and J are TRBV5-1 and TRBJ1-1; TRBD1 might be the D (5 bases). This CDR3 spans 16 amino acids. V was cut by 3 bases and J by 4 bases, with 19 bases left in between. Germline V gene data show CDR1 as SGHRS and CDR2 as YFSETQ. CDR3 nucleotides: TGCGCCAGCAGCTCCCGTGAAGACAGAAGGTTCACTGAAGCTTTCTTT. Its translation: CASSSREDRRFTEAFF.

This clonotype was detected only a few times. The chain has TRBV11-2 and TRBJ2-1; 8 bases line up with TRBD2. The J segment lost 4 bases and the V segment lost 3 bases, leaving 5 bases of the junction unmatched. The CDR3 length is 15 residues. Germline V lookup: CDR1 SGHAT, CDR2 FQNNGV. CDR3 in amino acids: CASSLELAEYNEQFF. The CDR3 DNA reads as TGTGCCAGCAGCTTGGAACTAGCGGAATACAATGAGCAGTTCTTC.

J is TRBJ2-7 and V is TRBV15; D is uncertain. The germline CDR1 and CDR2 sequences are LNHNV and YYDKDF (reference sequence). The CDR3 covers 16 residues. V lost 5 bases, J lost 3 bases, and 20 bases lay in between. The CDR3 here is CATSSSLLKGFYEQYF. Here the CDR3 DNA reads TGTGCCACCAGCTCCTCTCTGCTCAAGGGCTTCTACGAGCAGTACTTC.

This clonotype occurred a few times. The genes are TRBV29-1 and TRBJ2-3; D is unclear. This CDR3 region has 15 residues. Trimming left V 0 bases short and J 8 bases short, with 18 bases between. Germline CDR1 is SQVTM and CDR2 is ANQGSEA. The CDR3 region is CSVEDPDAWGGTQYF. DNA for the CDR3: TGCAGCGTTGAAGATCCGGACGCTTGGGGTGGTACGCAGTATTTT.

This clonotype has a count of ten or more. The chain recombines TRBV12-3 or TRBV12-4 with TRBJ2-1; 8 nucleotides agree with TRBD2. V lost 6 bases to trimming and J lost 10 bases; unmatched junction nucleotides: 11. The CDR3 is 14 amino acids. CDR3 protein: CASSRGGQYYEQFF. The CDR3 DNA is TGTGCCAGCAGCCGCGGGGGGCAGTATTACGAGCAGTTCTTC.

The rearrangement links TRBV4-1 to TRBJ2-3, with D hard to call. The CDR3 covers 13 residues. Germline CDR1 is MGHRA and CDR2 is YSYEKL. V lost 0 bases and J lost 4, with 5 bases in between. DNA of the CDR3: TGCGCCAGCAGCCAAGATGAGCCAGATACGCAGTATTTT. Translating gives CASSQDEPDTQYF.

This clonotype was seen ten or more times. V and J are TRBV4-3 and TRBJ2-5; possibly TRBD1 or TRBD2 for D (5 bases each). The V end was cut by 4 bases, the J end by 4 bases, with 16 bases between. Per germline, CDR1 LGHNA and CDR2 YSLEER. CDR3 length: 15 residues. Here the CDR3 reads CASSRSGTTGETQYF. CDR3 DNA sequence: TGCGCCAGCAGCCGGTCCGGGACGACGGGAGAGACCCAGTACTTC.

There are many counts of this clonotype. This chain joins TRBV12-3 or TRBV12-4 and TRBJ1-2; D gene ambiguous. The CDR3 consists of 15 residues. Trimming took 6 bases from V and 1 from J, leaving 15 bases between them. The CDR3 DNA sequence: TGTGCCAGCAGCTTTTCCGGTAGCCTTAACTATGGCTACACCTTC. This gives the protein CASSFSGSLNYGYTF.

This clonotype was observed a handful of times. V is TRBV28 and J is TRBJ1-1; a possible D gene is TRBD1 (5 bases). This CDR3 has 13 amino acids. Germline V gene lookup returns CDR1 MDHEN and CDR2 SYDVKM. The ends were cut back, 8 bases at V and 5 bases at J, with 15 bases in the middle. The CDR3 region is CASWVAGGTEAFF. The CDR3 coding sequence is TGTGCCAGCTGGGTCGCCGGGGGGACTGAAGCTTTCTTT.

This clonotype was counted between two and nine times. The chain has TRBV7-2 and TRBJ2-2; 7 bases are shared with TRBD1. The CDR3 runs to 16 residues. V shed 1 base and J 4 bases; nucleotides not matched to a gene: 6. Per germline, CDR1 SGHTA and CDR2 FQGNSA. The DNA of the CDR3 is TGTGCCAGCAGCTTAGAAGGGGCAGGGGGCACCGGGGAGCTGTTTTTT. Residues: CASSLEGAGGTGELFF.

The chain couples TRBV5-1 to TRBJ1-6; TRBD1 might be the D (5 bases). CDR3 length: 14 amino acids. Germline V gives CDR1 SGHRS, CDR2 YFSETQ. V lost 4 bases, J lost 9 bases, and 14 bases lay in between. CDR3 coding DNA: TGCGCCAGCAGCGAGGGGCGCCCCGGTTCACCCCTCCACTTT. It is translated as CASSEGRPGSPLHF. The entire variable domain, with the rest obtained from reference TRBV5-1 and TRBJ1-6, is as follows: KAGVTQTPRYLIKTRGQQVTLSCSPISGHRSVSWYQQTPGQGLQFLFEYFSETQRNKGNFPGRFSGRQFSNSRSEMNVSTLELGDSALYLCASSEGRPGSPLHFGNGTRLTVT.

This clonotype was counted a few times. The CDR3 bases are TGTGCCAGCAGCGTAGGAGCACCAGATACGCAGTATTTT. Its translation is CASSVGAPDTQYF. The chain uses TRBV9 and TRBJ2-3, with D unresolved. Germline V gene data show CDR1 as SGDLS and CDR2 as YYNGEE. Between the trimmed V and J ends, which lost 0 bases and 4 bases, there was a span of 6 bases. The CDR3 spans 13 residues.

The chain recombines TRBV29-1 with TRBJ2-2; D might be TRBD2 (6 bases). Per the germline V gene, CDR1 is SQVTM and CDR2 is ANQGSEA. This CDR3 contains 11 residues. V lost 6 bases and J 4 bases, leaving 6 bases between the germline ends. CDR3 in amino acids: CSVGLTGELFF. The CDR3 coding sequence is TGCAGCGTGGGACTCACCGGGGAGCTGTTTTTT.

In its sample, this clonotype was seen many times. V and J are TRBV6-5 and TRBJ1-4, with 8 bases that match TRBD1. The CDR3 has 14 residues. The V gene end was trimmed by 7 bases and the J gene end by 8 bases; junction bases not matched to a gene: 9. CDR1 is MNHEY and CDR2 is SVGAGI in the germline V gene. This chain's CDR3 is CASKGGTGGEKLFF. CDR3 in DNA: TGTGCCAGCAAAGGGGGGACAGGCGGGGAAAAACTGTTTTTT.

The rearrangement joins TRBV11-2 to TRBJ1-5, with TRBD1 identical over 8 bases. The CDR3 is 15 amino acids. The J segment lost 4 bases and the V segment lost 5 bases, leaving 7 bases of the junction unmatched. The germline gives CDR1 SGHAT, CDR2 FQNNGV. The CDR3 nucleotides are TGTGCCAGCAGCCCGGACAGGGATTTAAATCAGCCCCAGCATTTT. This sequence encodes CASSPDRDLNQPQHF.

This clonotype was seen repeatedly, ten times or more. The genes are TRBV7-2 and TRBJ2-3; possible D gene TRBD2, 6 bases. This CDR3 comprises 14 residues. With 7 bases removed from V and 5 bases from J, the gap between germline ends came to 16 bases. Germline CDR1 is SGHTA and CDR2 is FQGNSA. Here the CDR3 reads CASKPSGREDTQYF. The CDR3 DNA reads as TGTGCCAGCAAACCCAGCGGGCGAGAAGATACGCAGTATTTT.

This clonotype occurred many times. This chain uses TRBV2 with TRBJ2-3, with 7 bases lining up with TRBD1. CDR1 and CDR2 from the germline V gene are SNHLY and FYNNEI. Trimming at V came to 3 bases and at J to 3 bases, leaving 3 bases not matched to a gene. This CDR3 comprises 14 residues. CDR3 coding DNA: TGTGCCAGCAGTGAGGGCAGGGGGACAGATACGCAGTATTTT. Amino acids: CASSEGRGTDTQYF. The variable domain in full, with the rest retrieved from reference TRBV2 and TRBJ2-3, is EPEVTQTPSHQVTQMGQEVILRCVPISNHLYFYWYRQILGQKVEFLVSFYNNEISEKSEIFDDQFSVERPDGSNFTLKIRSTKLEDSAMYFCASSEGRGTDTQYFGPGTRLTVL.

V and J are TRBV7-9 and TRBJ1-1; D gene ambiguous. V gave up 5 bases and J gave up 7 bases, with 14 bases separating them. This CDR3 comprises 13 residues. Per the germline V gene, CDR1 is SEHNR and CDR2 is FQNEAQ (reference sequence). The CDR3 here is CASSPGMGNEAFF. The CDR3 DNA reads TGTGCCAGCAGCCCTGGTATGGGAAATGAAGCTTTCTTT.

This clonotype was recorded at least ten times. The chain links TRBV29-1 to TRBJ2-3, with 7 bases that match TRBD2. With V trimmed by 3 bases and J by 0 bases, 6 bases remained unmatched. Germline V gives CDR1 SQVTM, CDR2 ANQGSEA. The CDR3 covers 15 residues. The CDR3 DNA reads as TGCAGCGTTGAGCACGGAGCGGGGAGCACAGATACGCAGTATTTT. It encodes CSVEHGAGSTDTQYF.

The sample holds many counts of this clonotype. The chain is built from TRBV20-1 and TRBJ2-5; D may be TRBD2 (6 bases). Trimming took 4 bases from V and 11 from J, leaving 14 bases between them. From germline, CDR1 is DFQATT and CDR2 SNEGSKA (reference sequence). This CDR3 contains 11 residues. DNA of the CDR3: TGCAGTGCTAAGTGGGGGGACGGGCAGTACTTC. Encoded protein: CSAKWGDGQYF.

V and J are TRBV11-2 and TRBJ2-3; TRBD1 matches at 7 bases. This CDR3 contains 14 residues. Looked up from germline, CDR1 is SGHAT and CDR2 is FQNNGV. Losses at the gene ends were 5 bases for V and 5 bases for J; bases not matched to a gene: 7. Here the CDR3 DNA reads TGTGCCAGCAGCCCCGACCGGACAGGAGATACGCAGTATTTT. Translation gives CASSPDRTGDTQYF. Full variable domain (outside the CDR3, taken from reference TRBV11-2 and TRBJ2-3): EAGVAQSPRYKIIEKRQSVAFWCNPISGHATLYWYQQILGQGPKLLIQFQNNGVVDDSQLPKDRFSAERLKGVDSTLKIQPAKLEDSAVYLCASSPDRTGDTQYFGPGTRLTVL.

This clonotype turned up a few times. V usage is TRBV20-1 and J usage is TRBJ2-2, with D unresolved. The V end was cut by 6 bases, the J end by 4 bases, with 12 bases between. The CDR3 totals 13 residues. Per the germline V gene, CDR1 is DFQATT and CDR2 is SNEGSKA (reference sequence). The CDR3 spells CSAHMEPTGELFF. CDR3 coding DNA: TGCAGTGCCCACATGGAGCCCACCGGGGAGCTGTTTTTT.

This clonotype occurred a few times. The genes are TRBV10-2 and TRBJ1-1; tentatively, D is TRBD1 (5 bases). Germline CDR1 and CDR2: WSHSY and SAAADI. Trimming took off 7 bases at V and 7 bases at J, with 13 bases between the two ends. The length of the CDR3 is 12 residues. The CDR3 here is CASTSMGGEAFF. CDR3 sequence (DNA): TGCGCCAGCACCTCAATGGGGGGTGAAGCTTTCTTT.

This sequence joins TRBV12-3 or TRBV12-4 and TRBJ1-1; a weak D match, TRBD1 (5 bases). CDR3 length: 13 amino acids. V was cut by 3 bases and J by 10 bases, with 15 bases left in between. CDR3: CASSFSGKTAAFF. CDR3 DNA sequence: TGTGCCAGCAGTTTCTCCGGTAAGACAGCAGCTTTCTTT.